This paragraph covers one TCR beta chain sequence. Its cognate antigen has yet to be identified. One base away there is no much larger clone; base qualities are not given. The time point label on this specimen signifies: cycle 1 day 1 (C1D1), immediately before nivolumab initiation. All trial patients had relapsed after autologous stem cell transplantation, with cohorts A, B and C differing in prior brentuximab vedotin exposure. The trial cohort was composed of about 60 patients with relapsed/refractory classical Hodgkin lymphoma, for whom complete response, partial response or progressive disease was recorded as best overall response. Trial patients were treated with single-agent nivolumab in the multi-cohort phase II CheckMate 205 trial. Best overall response was determined by an independent review committee according to the 2007 International Working Group response criteria. Trial PBMCs were obtained immediately prior to nivolumab initiation (C1D1) and on therapy at cycle 2 day 1 and cycle 4 day 1. Peripheral blood was collected in 8 mL Vacutainer Cell Preparation Tubes, from which PBMCs were isolated by centrifugation and then cryopreserved.

The data belong to a study of PD-1 blockade in classical Hodgkin lymphoma (dated by TCRdb to the early 2020s). General notes on the study: Nivolumab dosing was 3 mg/kg intravenously every 2 weeks, continuing until either disease progression or unacceptable toxicity. To define a peripheral blood immune signature of response to PD-1 blockade in classical Hodgkin lymphoma, the study combined TCR beta sequencing with CyTOF. Overall results and qualifications from the work: Trial patients achieving complete response had baseline diversity similar to newly diagnosed patients, whereas partial responders and progressors had significantly lower diversity. A significant rise by C4D1 was seen in CD4+ but not CD8+ TCR diversity (p=0.0027 vs p=0.16), with the rise being most apparent in complete responders (p=0.02). Only a single clinical trial cohort was studied, and what caused the repertoire differences, possibly disease activity or prior therapy, remained undefined. Newly diagnosed patients were reported to have lower baseline TCR diversity than healthy donors, and relapsed/refractory patients were reported to have lower baseline TCR diversity still. Lower diversity was seen in patients whose nivolumab began less than 1 year after ASCT, and these patients were left out of later analyses so that immune reconstitution would not confound the results.

The Qiagen DNeasy kit was used to extract genomic DNA both from unsorted PBMCs and from the negatively selected CD4+ and CD8+ fractions. TCR beta CDR3 regions were subjected to amplification by immunoSEQ multiplex PCR with primers that anneal to V and J segments. Amplification bias was minimized using a synthetic immune receptor repertoire, and residual bias was removed computationally after sequencing. From the authors' description of their analysis: Custom Python scripts were used to quantify repertoire diversity as the Shannon entropy index. The unsorted, CD4+ and CD8+ repertoires were each analyzed separately, with the exception of combined analyses, where CD4+ and CD8+ sequences were merged in silico. Clonal expansion was defined as a frequency increase of at least 2-fold after treatment compared with C1D1, and clones undetected at baseline were assigned a pseudocount of 0.5. Singleton clones were defined as clones with 0 or 1 copy at C1D1, and non-singleton clones were defined as clones with 2 or more copies. Clones expanded in unsorted samples were assigned a CD4+, CD8+ or unknown annotation through matching of protein sequences in sorted samples from the same patient. Wilcoxon tests were applied to paired samples to test diversity changes from C1D1 to C4D1. What TCRdb holds here is the immuneACCESS table cut down to in-frame rearrangements. Part of the clones is not present; checked against another copy, under half of the missing clones reflect an unresolved V gene, and the others are unexplained. For V, J and clone size, that table is used; D and trimming come from the DNA. The sample has 45,000 to 55,000 clones on record, 81% of them singletons. Approximately 15% of the sample is taken by the ten largest.

From V the trimming removes 6 bases and from J it removes 5 bases, while the gene matches leave 18 bases of the junction unaccounted for. The CDR3 covers 18 residues, taking in both the cysteine and the phenylalanine. The entry retains the CDR3 DNA only, 54 bases that are in frame from base 1. The germline V gene gives CDR1 as SGHTA and CDR2 as FQGNSA. Sequencing used peripheral blood mononuclear cells (PBMCs), obtained at baseline. Recombination connected TRBV7-2 to TRBJ2-1, and 8 junction bases match TRBD1. The origin of this receptor is a human donor with classical Hodgkin lymphoma. The CDR3 in this case is CASSSRDRITRLNNEQFF. The bases are TGTGCCAGCAGTTCTCGGGACAGGATTACCCGATTAAACAATGAGCAGTTCTTC.